This is a list of T cell receptor beta chains from one sample in a study of T cell responses to AZD1222 COVID-19 vaccine. Using immunoSEQ multiplex PCR, the repertoire was profiled, and TCRdb retains in-frame clones only, with some absent. The sample lists roughly 130,000 clones; 80% to 90% were seen once. The sample here was peripheral blood, taken on day 0 of AZD1222 vaccination. The source is an adult in good health. CDR3s include the opening cysteine and the closing phenylalanine or tryptophan. The order of the fields is J gene, V gene, clone size, D gene, CDR3 protein, CDR3 DNA. A D gene is named only where the DNA matches it firmly. Only some rows state a clone size, as once, few, many or a class for expanded clones.

TRBJ2-2 TRBV5-6 - - CASSLVQGSITGELFF TGTGCCAGCAGCTTGGTACAAGGGTCGATAACCGGGGAGCTGTTTTTT
TRBJ2-2 TRBV18 - - CASSVSTSRNTGELFF TGTGCCAGCTCAGTCTCAACTAGCCGGAACACCGGGGAGCTGTTTTTT
TRBJ1-1 TRBV7-9 - TRBD1 CASSPEQGFTEAFF TGTGCCAGCAGCCCGGAACAGGGGTTCACTGAAGCTTTCTTT
TRBJ2-7 TRBV11-3 - - CASSSAGLSSYEQYF TGTGCCAGCAGCTCCGCAGGACTTAGCTCCTACGAGCAGTACTTC
TRBJ2-1 TRBV19 - - CASSIDPMPSFEQFF TGTGCCAGTAGTATAGACCCGATGCCCTCCTTTGAGCAGTTCTTC
TRBJ1-2 TRBV7-3 - TRBD1 CASSLQVGQGRDYGYTF TGTGCCAGCAGCTTACAAGTCGGACAGGGAAGGGACTATGGCTACACCTTC
TRBJ2-1 TRBV30 - - CAWFQGGSYNEQFF TGTGCCTGGTTTCAGGGTGGGTCCTACAATGAGCAGTTCTTC
TRBJ2-5 TRBV5-3 - - CARSPLDSAQETQYF TGTGCCAGAAGCCCGCTTGACTCGGCACAAGAGACCCAGTACTTC
TRBJ2-3 TRBV27 - - CASSRTHPGPGGDTQYF TGTGCCAGCAGTCGAACTCACCCGGGACCTGGAGGAGATACGCAGTATTTT
TRBJ2-7 TRBV5-4 - TRBD1 CASSSIGQGNRNEQYF TGTGCCAGCAGCTCAATAGGACAGGGTAATCGGAACGAGCAGTACTTC
TRBJ1-4 TRBV7-9 - - CASSLNRVFATNEKLFF TGTGCCAGCAGCTTAAACAGGGTCTTCGCAACTAATGAAAAACTGTTTTTT
TRBJ2-3 TRBV7-3 - TRBD2 CASSLIGLAGDPPDTQYF TGTGCCAGCAGCTTAATCGGGCTAGCGGGAGACCCCCCAGATACGCAGTATTTT
TRBJ2-7 TRBV6-4 - - CASSGGRDRWNGYEQYF TGTGCCAGCAGTGGGGGACGGGATCGGTGGAACGGATACGAGCAGTACTTC
TRBJ1-1 TRBV29-1 - - CSVDPTGFRTEAFF TGCAGCGTTGACCCCACAGGGTTTAGGACTGAAGCTTTCTTT
TRBJ2-5 TRBV3-1/TRBV3-2 - TRBD2 CASSEREGLQETQYF TGTGCCAGCAGCGAGCGGGAGGGCCTCCAAGAGACCCAGTACTTC
TRBJ1-5 TRBV20-1 - TRBD1 CSASRQGNQPQHF TGCAGTGCTAGTCGACAGGGAAATCAGCCCCAGCATTTT
TRBJ1-1 TRBV6-2/TRBV6-3 - - CASSYFPHRGENTEAFF TGTGCCAGCAGTTACTTCCCTCACCGGGGCGAGAACACTGAAGCTTTCTTT
TRBJ1-1 TRBV29-1 - TRBD1 CSGTGGARNTEAFF TGCAGCGGTACAGGGGGCGCCCGGAACACTGAAGCTTTCTTT
TRBJ1-3 TRBV4-1 - - CASSQEPSVGRIGTIYF TGCGCCAGCAGCCAAGAACCCAGCGTGGGCAGGATTGGCACCATATATTTT
TRBJ1-2 TRBV3-1/TRBV3-2 - - CASSPPITF TGTGCCAGCAGCCCTCCGATCACCTTC
TRBJ1-5 TRBV28 - TRBD1 CASSLGQGAQPQHF TGTGCCAGCAGTTTGGGACAGGGGGCCCAGCCCCAGCATTTT
TRBJ1-2 TRBV7-8 - TRBD1 CASSSDRTGGGYGYTF TGTGCCAGCAGCTCCGATCGGACAGGGGGAGGCTATGGCTACACCTTC
TRBJ2-1 TRBV28 - TRBD1 CASMVGTGGRNEQFF TGTGCCAGCATGGTGGGGACAGGGGGCCGCAATGAGCAGTTCTTC
TRBJ1-5 TRBV7-2 - TRBD1 CASSWVQGSNQPQHF TGTGCCAGCAGCTGGGTACAGGGGAGCAATCAGCCCCAGCATTTT
TRBJ2-1 TRBV14 - TRBD1 CASSQRRQGRYNEQFF TGTGCCAGCAGCCAACGTAGACAGGGGCGCTACAATGAGCAGTTCTTC
TRBJ2-1 TRBV13 - - CASSLKPGIGDEQFF TGTGCCAGCAGCTTAAAACCGGGAATAGGCGATGAGCAGTTCTTC
TRBJ2-7 TRBV4-3 - TRBD1 CASSQQWTGTSYEQYF TGCGCCAGCAGCCAACAATGGACAGGTACCTCCTACGAGCAGTACTTC
TRBJ1-1 TRBV7-8 - - CASSLPLNTEAFF TGTGCCAGCAGCTTGCCGTTGAACACTGAAGCTTTCTTT
TRBJ2-5 TRBV28 - - CASSGTLSQETQYF TGTGCCAGCAGCGGGACCCTCTCCCAAGAGACCCAGTACTTC
TRBJ1-1 TRBV19 - TRBD1 CASSNDRVNTEAFF TGTGCCAGTAGTAACGACAGGGTTAACACTGAAGCTTTCTTT
TRBJ1-3 TRBV19 - - CASRRGSSGNTIYF TGTGCCTCCCGGCGGGGTAGCTCTGGAAACACCATATATTTT
TRBJ2-7 TRBV30 - - CAWTQAFYYEQYF TGTGCCTGGACCCAGGCGTTTTATTACGAGCAGTACTTC
TRBJ2-7 TRBV11-2 - - CASSFGSLGAYEQYF TGTGCCAGCAGCTTCGGGTCCCTGGGAGCATACGAGCAGTACTTC
TRBJ2-1 TRBV6-4 many - CASSVLASSSYNEQFF TGTGCCAGCAGTGTTTTGGCTTCGAGCTCCTACAATGAGCAGTTCTTC
TRBJ2-1 TRBV19 - TRBD2 CATVASGRAGEQFF TGTGCCACCGTAGCTAGCGGGAGGGCGGGTGAGCAGTTCTTC
TRBJ1-2 TRBV27 - - CASSFRGAGYEGYTF TGTGCCAGCAGTTTTCGAGGGGCTGGATATGAGGGCTACACCTTC
TRBJ2-7 TRBV28 - TRBD2 CASSLGRESRALTYEQYF TGTGCCAGCAGCCTGGGGCGGGAGAGCCGAGCCTTAACCTACGAGCAGTACTTC
TRBJ1-2 TRBV28 - TRBD1 CASSPPRTGNYGYTF TGTGCCAGCAGTCCCCCAAGGACAGGGAACTATGGCTACACCTTC
TRBJ1-5 TRBV28 - - CASRGGRWNQPQHF TGTGCCAGCAGGGGGGGCAGATGGAATCAGCCCCAGCATTTT
TRBJ2-5 TRBV7-7 - - CASSLNRVQETQYF TGTGCTAGCAGCCTTAACAGGGTCCAAGAGACCCAGTACTTC
TRBJ2-1 TRBV6-4 once TRBD2 CASSVLAGGGYNEQFF TGTGCCAGCTCAGTCCTCGCGGGAGGAGGATACAATGAGCAGTTCTTC
TRBJ1-3 TRBV2 - TRBD1 CASRYTGAGNTIYF TGTGCCAGCAGGTATACAGGGGCTGGAAACACCATATATTTT
TRBJ1-5 TRBV5-1 - - CASSLEGVVYPNQPQHF TGCGCCAGCAGCTTGGAGGGGGTGGTATACCCGAATCAGCCCCAGCATTTT
TRBJ2-7 TRBV6-5 - - CASSSFSGGTAYEQYF TGTGCCAGCAGTTCTTTCTCGGGGGGGACAGCTTACGAGCAGTACTTC
TRBJ2-7 TRBV5-6 - - CASSLGTYEQYF TGTGCCAGCAGCCTGGGGACTTACGAGCAGTACTTC
TRBJ1-2 TRBV27 - - CASSLPEGQYYGYTF TGTGCCAGCAGTCTCCCGGAAGGACAGTACTATGGCTACACCTTC
TRBJ1-2 TRBV5-4 - - CASSLAPQGYTF TGTGCCAGCAGCTTGGCCCCTCAGGGCTACACCTTC
TRBJ2-7 TRBV9 - - CASSVGDGTYEQYF TGTGCCAGCAGCGTAGGGGACGGCACGTACGAGCAGTACTTC
TRBJ1-2 TRBV10-3 - - CAISEDGGPLREGYTF TGTGCCATCAGTGAGGATGGAGGGCCCCTGAGGGAAGGCTACACCTTC
TRBJ2-1 TRBV4-3 - - CASSQDSDYNEQFF TGCGCCAGCAGCCAAGATTCGGACTACAATGAGCAGTTCTTC
TRBJ2-3 TRBV15 - - CATSRGNTDTQYF TGTGCCACCAGCAGGGGCAACACAGATACGCAGTATTTT
TRBJ2-1 TRBV11-1 - - CASSPRRGSSYNEQFF TGTGCCAGCAGTCCACGCCGGGGCAGCTCCTACAATGAGCAGTTCTTC
TRBJ1-5 TRBV28 - - CASSIGVGRGTQPQHF TGTGCCAGCAGCATCGGGGTCGGCAGGGGTACCCAGCCCCAGCATTTT
TRBJ2-2 TRBV10-3 once - CAISVRGLADAGELFF TGTGCCATCAGTGTCCGGGGGTTAGCGGATGCCGGGGAGCTGTTTTTT
TRBJ2-7 TRBV3-1/TRBV3-2 - - CASNHYEQYF TGTGCCAGCAACCACTACGAGCAGTACTTC
TRBJ2-7 TRBV6-2/TRBV6-3 - - CASSHEHKRYEQYF TGTGCCAGCAGCCACGAACATAAACGCTACGAGCAGTACTTC
TRBJ1-4 TRBV28 - TRBD1 CASSVTGGNEKLFF TGTGCCAGCAGTGTGACAGGGGGCAACGAAAAACTGTTTTTT
TRBJ1-3 TRBV7-9 - - CASSHPGAAGNTIYF TGTGCCAGCAGCCACCCGGGGGCGGCGGGAAACACCATATATTTT
TRBJ1-1 TRBV7-9 - - CASSLNEGSNTEAFF TGTGCCAGCAGCTTAAACGAGGGGTCTAACACTGAAGCTTTCTTT